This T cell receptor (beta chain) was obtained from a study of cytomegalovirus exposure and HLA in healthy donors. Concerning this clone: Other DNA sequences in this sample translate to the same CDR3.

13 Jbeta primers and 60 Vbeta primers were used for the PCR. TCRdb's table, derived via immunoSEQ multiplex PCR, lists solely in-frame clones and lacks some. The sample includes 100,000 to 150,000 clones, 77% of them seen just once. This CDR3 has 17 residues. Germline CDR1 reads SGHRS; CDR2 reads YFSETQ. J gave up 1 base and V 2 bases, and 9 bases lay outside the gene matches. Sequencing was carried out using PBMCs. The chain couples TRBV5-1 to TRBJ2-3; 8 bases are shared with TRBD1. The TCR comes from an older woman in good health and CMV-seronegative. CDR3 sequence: CASSFGQGIGGTDTQYF. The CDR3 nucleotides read TGCGCCAGCAGCTTTGGACAGGGCATAGGGGGCACAGATACGCAGTATTTT.